The next 15 T cell receptor beta chains were all read from a single sample in a study of T cells in Graves' hyperthyroidism and ophthalmopathy. Amplified regions were TCR beta CDR3 sequences from RNA transcripts. The study used the HTBI primer set for a first-round RT-PCR of the TCR CDR3. TCRdb processed the multiplex PCR reads anew with MiXCR; each CDR3 protein has one entry. The table has some 580,000 distinct CDR3 sequences, about 16% seen once. Sequencing was performed on blood. Every receptor here comes from a middle-aged woman with Graves' ophthalmopathy.

The chain carries TRBV7-2 and TRBJ1-2; TRBD1 matches at 10 bases. V lost 5 bases and J lost 2; bases outside the gene matches: 5. This CDR3 comprises 15 residues. Germline values: CDR1 SGHTA, CDR2 FQGNSA. The CDR3 reads CASSLRTGGNYGYTF. CDR3 nucleotides: TGTGCCAGCAGCCTGAGGACAGGGGGAAACTATGGCTACACCTTC.

A few counts support this clonotype. The V call is TRBV2, the J call TRBJ2-1; TRBD2 matches at 11 bases. Germline lookup yields CDR1 SNHLY and CDR2 FYNNEI. The CDR3 totals 16 residues. The junction had 8 bases not matched to a gene; V was cut back by 4 bases and J by 6 bases. The CDR3 spells CASSGGRLAGFNEQFF. The CDR3 DNA follows: TGTGCCAGCAGTGGGGGTCGACTAGCGGGATTCAATGAGCAGTTCTTC.

For this clonotype: A read error may be the cause here, since a much bigger clone is one base away. V and J are TRBV11-2 and TRBJ2-1; 7 bases are a match to TRBD2. Trimming took 2 bases from V and 3 from J; bases not matched to a gene: 10. The CDR3 is 17 residues long. Germline V lookup: CDR1 SGHAT, CDR2 FQNNGV. The CDR3 coding sequence is TGTGCCAGCAGCTTAATAGCGTACGCGGGAGACTACAATGAGCAGTTCTTC. Translated: CASSLIAYAGDYNEQFF.

In its sample, this clonotype was seen many times. V is TRBV20-1 and J is TRBJ1-1; D call uncertain. With 5 bases removed from V and 5 bases from J, the gap between germline ends came to 18 bases. Germline V gene lookup returns CDR1 DFQATT and CDR2 SNEGSKA (reference sequence). This CDR3 is 14 amino acids long. For the CDR3, the DNA is TGCAGTGCTCCACCCTTTTCGGGCACGACTGAAGCTTTCTTT. Its translation is CSAPPFSGTTEAFF.

This chain uses TRBV7-3 with TRBJ2-5, with 8 nucleotides matching TRBD1. The germline V gene encodes CDR1 SGHTA and CDR2 FQGTGA. The J segment lost 5 bases and the V segment lost 4 bases, leaving 9 bases of the junction unmatched. There are 15 residues in the CDR3. The CDR3 here is CASSSLGQASETQYF. In DNA form, the CDR3 reads TGTGCCAGCAGCTCACTGGGACAGGCCTCGGAGACCCAGTACTTC.

The chain couples TRBV25-1 to TRBJ1-6, with D hard to call. CDR3 length: 14 amino acids. Trimming took 4 bases from V and 13 from J, leaving 17 bases between them. CDR1 is MGHDK, CDR2 SYGVNS, per germline. The CDR3 DNA follows: TGTGCCAGCAGTGTTGCGACCGCCTTAAGGCCCCTCCACTTT. It specifies CASSVATALRPLHF. Drawing the rest from reference TRBV25-1 and TRBJ1-6, the complete variable domain is EADIYQTPRYLVIGTGKKITLECSQTMGHDKMYWYQQDPGMELHLIHYSYGVNSTEKGDLSSESTVSRIRTEHFPLTLESARPSHTSQYLCASSVATALRPLHFGNGTRLTVT.

This clonotype came up a few times. This chain connects TRBV20-1 to TRBJ1-5; the match to TRBD1 covers 7 bases. V trimming: 3 bases; J trimming: 4 bases; junction bases outside the gene matches: 6. The V gene's germline CDR1 is DFQATT and CDR2 SNEGSKA (reference sequence). CDR3 size: 14 residues. CDR3 coding DNA: TGCAGTGCTAGTGCTTCGACAGGGAATCAGCCCCAGCATTTT. Translating it yields CSASASTGNQPQHF.

This clonotype was observed a few times. The V and J genes are TRBV6-2 or TRBV6-3 and TRBJ2-7; 7 bases line up with TRBD1. Germline lookup yields CDR1 MNHEY and CDR2 SVGEGT. Unmatched junction bases numbered 10, after V lost 6 bases and J lost 5 bases. CDR3 size: 14 residues. In nucleotides, the CDR3 is TGTGCCAGCAGCGAAACAGGGGTGAGGGACGAGCAGTACTTC. Translation: CASSETGVRDEQYF.

The rearrangement links TRBV6-1 to TRBJ2-3; 8 bases agree with TRBD2. Germline CDR1 and CDR2: MNHNS and SASEGT. The junction had 8 bases not matched to a gene; V was cut back by 7 bases and J by 5 bases. The CDR3 runs to 14 residues. DNA of the CDR3: TGTGCCAGCAACGCGGGGGGTTCGTTAGATACGCAGTATTTT. This sequence encodes CASNAGGSLDTQYF.

This clonotype was counted ten times or more. The chain joins TRBV20-1 to TRBJ2-5, with 8 bases lining up with TRBD2. V shed 0 bases, J shed 2 bases, and the junction held 11 bases outside the gene matches. This CDR3 has 17 amino acids. In germline, CDR1 is DFQATT, CDR2 SNEGSKA (reference sequence). The CDR3 protein is CSARDLLAGGRQETQYF. The CDR3 DNA reads TGCAGTGCTAGAGACCTCCTCGCGGGGGGTAGACAAGAGACCCAGTACTTC.

V usage is TRBV11-2 and J usage is TRBJ1-3; the match to TRBD1 covers 10 bases. The CDR3 consists of 15 residues. The germline CDR1 and CDR2 sequences are SGHAT and FQNNGV. Trimming at V came to 5 bases and at J to 0 bases, leaving 1 base not matched to a gene. CDR3 coding DNA: TGTGCCAGCAGCCGGACAGGGGGCTCTGGAAACACCATATATTTT. Amino acid sequence: CASSRTGGSGNTIYF.

In its sample, this clonotype was seen many times. The chain couples TRBV29-1 to TRBJ2-3; tentative D call: TRBD1 (5 bases). The CDR3 sequence is 15 residues long. Trimming left V 4 bases short and J 5 bases short, with 19 bases between. Germline loops: CDR1 SQVTM, CDR2 ANQGSEA. This CDR3 reads CSVVWWAGLGDTQYF. For the CDR3, the DNA is TGCAGCGTTGTTTGGTGGGCAGGGCTGGGAGATACGCAGTATTTT.

This clonotype was seen more than once but under ten times. The chain employs TRBV28 and TRBJ1-4, with a possible D match to TRBD1 (6 bases). The CDR3 spans 13 residues. Germline CDR1 reads MDHEN; CDR2 reads SYDVKM. Trimming took off 11 bases at V and 10 bases at J, with 20 bases between the two ends. The CDR3 sequence: CAAATGPEVKLFF. The CDR3 DNA reads TGTGCCGCCGCTACAGGGCCCGAGGTAAAACTGTTTTTT.

This clonotype appeared many times. This chain links TRBV28 with TRBJ2-1; D is perhaps TRBD2 (6 bases). The CDR3 is 15 amino acids. V was cut by 8 bases and J by 3 bases, with 17 bases left in between. CDR1 is MDHEN and CDR2 is SYDVKM in the germline V gene. The CDR3 loop reads CASAHTGTGYNEQFF. CDR3 coding DNA: TGTGCCAGCGCCCACACCGGGACTGGCTACAATGAGCAGTTCTTC.

This clonotype was recorded many times. J is TRBJ2-1 and V is TRBV7-9; D uncertain. Trimming took off 0 bases at V and 1 base at J, with 10 bases between the two ends. Germline lookup yields CDR1 SEHNR and CDR2 FQNEAQ (reference sequence). The CDR3 is 16 residues long. The chain's CDR3 is CASSLAGQVSYNEQFF. The CDR3 coding sequence is TGTGCCAGCAGCTTAGCTGGGCAGGTGTCCTACAATGAGCAGTTCTTC.